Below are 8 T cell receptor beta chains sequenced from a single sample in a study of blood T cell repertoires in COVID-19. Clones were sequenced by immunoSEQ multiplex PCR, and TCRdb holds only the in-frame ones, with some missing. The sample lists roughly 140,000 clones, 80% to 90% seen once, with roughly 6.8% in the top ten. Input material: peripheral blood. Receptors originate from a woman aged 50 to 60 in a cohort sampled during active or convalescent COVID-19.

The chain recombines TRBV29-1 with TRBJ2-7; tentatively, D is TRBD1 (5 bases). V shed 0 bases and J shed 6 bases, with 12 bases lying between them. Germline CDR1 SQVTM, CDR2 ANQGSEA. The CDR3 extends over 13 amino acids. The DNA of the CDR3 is TGCAGCGTTGAAGATGTTGGGGCTGGCGAGCAGTACTTC. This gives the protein CSVEDVGAGEQYF.

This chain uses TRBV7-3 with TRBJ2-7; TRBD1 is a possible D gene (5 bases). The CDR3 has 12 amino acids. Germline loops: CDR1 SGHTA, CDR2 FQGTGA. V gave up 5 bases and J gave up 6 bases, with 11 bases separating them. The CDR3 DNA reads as TGTGCCAGCAGCCCTGGACATGGCGAGCAGTACTTC. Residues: CASSPGHGEQYF.

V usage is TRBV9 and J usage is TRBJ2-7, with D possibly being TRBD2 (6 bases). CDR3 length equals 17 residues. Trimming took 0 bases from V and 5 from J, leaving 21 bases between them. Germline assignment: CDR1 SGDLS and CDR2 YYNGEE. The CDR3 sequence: CASSVEGLPLIVDEQYF. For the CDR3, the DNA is TGTGCCAGCAGCGTAGAGGGACTCCCACTGATCGTGGACGAGCAGTACTTC.

CDR3 residues: CASSRDLQGNQPQHF. The CDR3, as DNA: TGTGCCAGCAGTCGGGACCTACAGGGGAATCAGCCCCAGCATTTT. This rearrangement joins TRBV27 to TRBJ1-5; 7 bases agree with TRBD1. This CDR3 contains 15 residues. Germline V gene data show CDR1 as MNHEY and CDR2 as SMNVEV (reference sequence). V dropped 5 bases and J dropped 4; count of bases not matched to a gene: 8.

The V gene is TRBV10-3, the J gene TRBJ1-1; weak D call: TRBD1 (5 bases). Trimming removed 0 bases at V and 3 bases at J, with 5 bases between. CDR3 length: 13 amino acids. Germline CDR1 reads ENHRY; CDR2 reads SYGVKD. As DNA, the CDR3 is TGTGCCATCAGTGAGTCAGGGGACACTGAAGCTTTCTTT. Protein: CAISESGDTEAFF.

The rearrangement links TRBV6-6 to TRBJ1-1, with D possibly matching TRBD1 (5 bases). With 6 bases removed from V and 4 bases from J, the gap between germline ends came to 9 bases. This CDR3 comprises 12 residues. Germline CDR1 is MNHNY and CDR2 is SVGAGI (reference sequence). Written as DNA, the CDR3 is TGTGCCAGCAGCTTTGGGGCCACTGAAGCTTTCTTT. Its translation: CASSFGATEAFF.

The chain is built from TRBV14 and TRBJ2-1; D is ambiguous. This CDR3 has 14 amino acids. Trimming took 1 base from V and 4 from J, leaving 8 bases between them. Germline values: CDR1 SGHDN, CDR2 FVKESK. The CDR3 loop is CASSQGSSYNEQFF. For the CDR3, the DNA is TGTGCCAGCAGCCAAGGGAGCTCGTACAATGAGCAGTTCTTC.

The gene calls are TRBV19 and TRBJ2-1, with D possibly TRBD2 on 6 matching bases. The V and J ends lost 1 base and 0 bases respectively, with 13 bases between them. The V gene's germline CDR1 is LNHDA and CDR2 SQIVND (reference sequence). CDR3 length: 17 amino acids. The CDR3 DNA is TGTGCCAGTAGTATAGGGGGGGTCCTCAGCTCCTACAATGAGCAGTTCTTC. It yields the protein CASSIGGVLSSYNEQFF.